Listed here are 28 T cell receptor beta chains from one sample, sequenced in a study of cytomegalovirus exposure and HLA in healthy donors. The primer mix had 60 Vbeta and 13 Jbeta primers. Assay used: immunoSEQ multiplex PCR; TCRdb lists only in-frame clones, some missing. The sample has roughly 150,000 clones, about two thirds seen once. The sequencing input was PBMCs. The receptors stem from a woman aged 18-29 years in good health and CMV-seronegative.

This clone turned up a few times. This chain joins TRBV6-5 and TRBJ1-3; D gene unclear. From germline, CDR1 is MNHEY and CDR2 SVGAGI. The CDR3 consists of 15 residues. V shed 7 bases and J shed 0 bases, with 13 bases lying between them. The CDR3 protein is CASNSRGGSGNTIYF. In DNA form, the CDR3 reads TGTGCCAGCAACTCCCGGGGAGGCTCTGGAAACACCATATATTTT.

This chain connects TRBV9 to TRBJ2-2, with TRBD2 matching over 13 bases. V trimming: 0 bases; J trimming: 4 bases; junction bases outside the gene matches: 3. Germline CDR1 is SGDLS and CDR2 is YYNGEE. The CDR3 contains 17 residues. The DNA of the CDR3 is TGTGCCAGCAGCGTAGATCGGACTAGCGGGAGCACCGGGGAGCTGTTTTTT. It specifies CASSVDRTSGSTGELFF.

This chain links TRBV5-1 with TRBJ2-3; D may be TRBD1 (5 bases). Per the germline V gene, CDR1 is SGHRS and CDR2 is YFSETQ. CDR3 size: 16 residues. V was cut by 4 bases and J by 1 base, with 16 bases left in between. This CDR3 is CASSPQSRAGTDTQYF. As DNA, the CDR3 is TGCGCCAGCAGCCCGCAGTCCAGGGCTGGCACAGATACGCAGTATTTT.

This chain connects TRBV2 to TRBJ2-7, with 7 nucleotides matching TRBD1. This CDR3 contains 13 residues. Germline CDR1 SNHLY, CDR2 FYNNEI. Trimming removed 5 bases from V and 7 bases from J; junction bases left unmatched: 8. The CDR3 bases are TGTGCCAGCAGTTACTCGGGACAGAGGGAGCAGTACGTC. Translating it yields CASSYSGQREQYV.

The chain carries TRBV28 and TRBJ2-7, with 9 bases fitting TRBD2. Germline assignment: CDR1 MDHEN and CDR2 SYDVKM. Unmatched junction bases numbered 7, after V lost 8 bases and J lost 2 bases. The CDR3 has 14 amino acids. DNA for the CDR3: TGTGCCAGCTCTAGCGGGGCACCTACCTACGAGCAGTACTTC. This encodes CASSSGAPTYEQYF. The full variable domain, its missing parts supplied by reference TRBV28 and TRBJ2-7, is DVKVTQSSRYLVKRTGEKVFLECVQDMDHENMFWYRQDPGLGLRLIYFSYDVKMKEKGDIPEGYSVSREKKERFSLILESASTNQTSMYLCASSSGAPTYEQYFGPGTRLTVT.

The rearrangement uses TRBV7-9 and TRBJ1-3, with a possible D match to TRBD1 (6 bases). The V gene's germline CDR1 is SEHNR and CDR2 FQNEAQ (reference sequence). The germline V and J ends were trimmed by 2 bases and 2 bases, with 10 bases remaining between them. This CDR3 is 15 amino acids long. The CDR3 sequence is CASSLTAGAGNTIYF. As DNA, the CDR3 is TGTGCCAGCAGCTTAACCGCAGGGGCTGGAAACACCATATATTTT.

V is TRBV10-3 and J is TRBJ1-2, with TRBD1 as a possible D gene (6 bases). Germline lookup yields CDR1 ENHRY and CDR2 SYGVKD. Trimming shortened V by 7 bases and J by 2 bases, and 14 bases separated the two germline ends. The CDR3 length is 14 residues. This chain's CDR3 is CAIKMAGDNYGYTF. The CDR3 nucleotides are TGTGCCATCAAAATGGCAGGGGACAACTATGGCTACACCTTC.

V usage is TRBV11-3 and J usage is TRBJ1-2; D is uncertain. Trimming took 5 bases from V and 0 from J, leaving 13 bases between them. The CDR3 contains 15 residues. The germline CDR1 and CDR2 sequences are SGHNT and YENEEA. CDR3 in DNA: TGTGCCAGCAGCCAAAGAGAGGATCCTAACTATGGCTACACCTTC. It yields the protein CASSQREDPNYGYTF.

The rearrangement uses TRBV5-5 and TRBJ1-4, with 8 bases aligning to TRBD1. The ends lost 0 bases at V and 5 bases at J; junction bases unmatched: 3. This CDR3 is built from 15 residues. The germline gives CDR1 SGHKS, CDR2 YYEKEE (reference sequence). CDR3 nucleotide sequence: TGTGCCAGCAGCTTGGTGAGACAGGGGAATGAAAAACTGTTTTTT. Protein product: CASSLVRQGNEKLFF.

The DNA for the CDR3 is TGTGCCAGCAGCCTAGGGGTCTCTCCGGGGGAGCTGTTTTTT. Encoded protein: CASSLGVSPGELFF. V and J are TRBV7-3 and TRBJ2-2, with D possibly matching TRBD1 (5 bases). Trimming stripped 5 bases from V and 8 bases from J, with 15 bases between. Per the germline V gene, CDR1 is SGHTA and CDR2 is FQGTGA. This CDR3 is 14 amino acids long. The variable domain in full, completed from reference TRBV7-3 and TRBJ2-2, reads GAGVSQTPSNKVTEKGKYVELRCDPISGHTALYWYRQSLGQGPEFLIYFQGTGAADDSGLPNDRFFAVRPEGSVSTLKIQRTERGDSAVYLCASSLGVSPGELFFGEGSRLTVL.

The chain couples TRBV2 to TRBJ1-5, with 10 bases lining up with TRBD1. The trim removed 3 bases at V and 6 bases at J, leaving 5 bases unmatched. Germline values: CDR1 SNHLY, CDR2 FYNNEI. The CDR3 spans 15 residues. The CDR3 DNA is TGTGCCAGCAGTGATGACAGGGGGCTTCGTCAGCCCCAGCATTTT. Translated: CASSDDRGLRQPQHF.

This rearrangement joins TRBV27 to TRBJ1-2; 7 bases line up with TRBD1. V was clipped by 0 bases and J by 4 bases; unmatched bases: 8. Per germline, CDR1 MNHEY and CDR2 SMNVEV (reference sequence). CDR3 size: 16 residues. DNA for the CDR3: TGTGCCAGCAGTTTATCCCCGGGACAGTCGATCTATGGCTACACCTTC. It translates to CASSLSPGQSIYGYTF.

This clone has a handful of counts. The V gene is TRBV30, the J gene TRBJ2-1; a weak D match, TRBD1 (5 bases). V was clipped by 2 bases and J by 10 bases, with 15 bases between them. The CDR3 is made up of 13 amino acids. From germline, CDR1 is GTSNPN and CDR2 SVGIG (reference sequence). The CDR3 nucleotides read TGTGCCTGGAGTAGGGGCCCTGCGAGGGAGCAGTTCTTC. It is translated as CAWSRGPAREQFF.

The rearrangement uses TRBV6-5 and TRBJ2-1; 9 bases map to TRBD2. Trimming removed 7 bases from V and 9 bases from J; junction bases left unmatched: 10. Germline-derived CDR1 and CDR2 are MNHEY and SVGAGI. This CDR3 region has 14 residues. CDR3 amino acids: CASKRGLAGSEQFF. The CDR3 region has the DNA TGTGCCAGCAAAAGAGGGCTAGCGGGAAGTGAGCAGTTCTTC.

The genes are TRBV9 and TRBJ1-2; weak D call: TRBD1 (6 bases). The CDR3 runs 16 residues. The V and J ends lost 0 bases and 0 bases respectively, with 12 bases between them. CDR1 is SGDLS, CDR2 YYNGEE, per germline. CDR3 sequence: CASSVGGQTANYGYTF. DNA for the CDR3: TGTGCCAGCAGCGTAGGTGGACAGACTGCTAACTATGGCTACACCTTC. Based on the CDR3 plus reference TRBV9 and TRBJ1-2, the full variable domain is DSGVTQTPKHLITATGQRVTLRCSPRSGDLSVYWYQQSLDQGLQFLIQYYNGEERAKGNILERFSAQQFPDLHSELNLSSLELGDSALYFCASSVGGQTANYGYTFGSGTRLTVV.

This clone has more than one count but fewer than ten. J is TRBJ1-2 and V is TRBV20-1, with 7 positions matching TRBD1. The CDR3 length is 11 residues. Germline V gene lookup returns CDR1 DFQATT and CDR2 SNEGSKA (reference sequence). J lost 6 bases, V lost 5 bases, and 3 bases had no gene match. The CDR3 DNA is TGCAGTGCTCCGACAGGGAATGGCTACACCTTC. Protein sequence: CSAPTGNGYTF.

The chain carries TRBV18 and TRBJ1-4; D might be TRBD1 (5 bases). Trimming shortened V by 3 bases and J by 7 bases, and 24 bases separated the two germline ends. The CDR3 totals 18 residues. Per germline, CDR1 KGHSH and CDR2 LQKENI. CDR3: CASSPGGEGALVREKLFF. The CDR3 nucleotides read TGTGCCAGCTCACCGGGCGGAGAAGGGGCATTGGTTCGTGAAAAACTGTTTTTT.

This clone was picked up one time. The V gene is TRBV27, the J gene TRBJ2-6; the match to TRBD1 covers 8 bases. This CDR3 is built from 17 residues. The ends lost 2 bases at V and 4 bases at J; junction bases unmatched: 7. The germline V gene encodes CDR1 MNHEY and CDR2 SMNVEV (reference sequence). CDR3 loop: CASSLRQGTPGANVLTF. The CDR3, as DNA: TGTGCCAGCAGTTTAAGACAGGGGACGCCCGGGGCCAACGTCCTGACTTTC.

V is TRBV10-3 and J is TRBJ2-1, with 9 bases fitting TRBD2. The CDR3 contains 13 residues. Germline V gene sequence: CDR1 ENHRY, CDR2 SYGVKD. Trimming removed 8 bases from V and 2 bases from J; junction bases left unmatched: 1. The CDR3 is CAIASGTYNEQFF. DNA for the CDR3: TGTGCCATCGCTAGCGGGACCTACAATGAGCAGTTCTTC.

Comment on this clone: The junction departs from germline at one end; a sequencing error may be responsible. The gene calls are TRBV4-1 and TRBJ1-4, with a weak D call TRBD1 (5 bases). CDR1 is MGHRA and CDR2 is YSYEKL in the germline V gene. This CDR3 is 17 amino acids long. CDR3 sequence (DNA): TGCGCCAGCAGCCAACGACTCAACGGCCGGGGGAATGGAAAACTGTTTTTT. Translated, it gives CASSQRLNGRGNGKLFF.

The chain joins TRBV28 to TRBJ1-4, with D unresolved. The CDR3 has 14 residues. The V end lost 5 bases, the J end lost 4 bases, and 11 bases lay between the germline ends. CDR1 MDHEN and CDR2 SYDVKM come from the germline V gene. The CDR3 coding sequence is TGTGCCAGCAGTCCGCCCCCCAGTAATGAAAAACTGTTTTTT. Residues: CASSPPPSNEKLFF.

This clone showed up just a few times. The genes are TRBV28 and TRBJ1-4; 7 bases align to TRBD1. V shed 8 bases and J 7 bases; nucleotides not matched to a gene: 7. There are 13 residues in the CDR3. Germline V gene data show CDR1 as MDHEN and CDR2 as SYDVKM. CDR3 sequence (DNA): TGTGCCAGCCTTGGGGCAGGGGGTGAAAAACTGTTTTTT. It translates to CASLGAGGEKLFF.

This clone was seen just once. The rearrangement uses TRBV28 and TRBJ1-6, with D hard to call. Per germline, CDR1 MDHEN and CDR2 SYDVKM. The CDR3 consists of 16 residues. V lost 6 bases, J lost 0 bases, and 12 bases lay in between. The CDR3 nucleotides read TGTGCCAGCAGAACTCGACTTAGCTCCTATAATTCACCCCTCCACTTT. Protein product: CASRTRLSSYNSPLHF.

V and J are TRBV10-3 and TRBJ2-1; no clear D gene. The germline V and J ends were trimmed by 5 bases and 9 bases, with 8 bases remaining between them. This CDR3 comprises 11 residues. The germline V gene encodes CDR1 ENHRY and CDR2 SYGVKD. The CDR3 spells CAISRQAEQFF. CDR3 in DNA: TGTGCCATCAGTCGGCAGGCTGAGCAGTTCTTC.

This chain uses TRBV15 with TRBJ2-6, with 8 bases matching TRBD1. The CDR3 consists of 17 residues. The germline V gene encodes CDR1 LNHNV and CDR2 YYDKDF (reference sequence). Unmatched junction bases numbered 7, after V lost 5 bases and J lost 1 base. In DNA, the CDR3 is TGTGCCACCAGCTGGTCGACAGGGGTTTCTGGGGCCAACGTCCTGACTTTC. Protein sequence: CATSWSTGVSGANVLTF.

The chain has TRBV15 and TRBJ1-6; the D is unclear. V was trimmed by 4 bases and J by 7 bases, leaving 8 bases between them. From germline, CDR1 is LNHNV and CDR2 YYDKDF (reference sequence). This CDR3 is built from 13 residues. CDR3 in DNA: TGTGCCACCAGCACCGACAAGAATTCACCCCTCCACTTT. Translating it yields CATSTDKNSPLHF. Full variable domain (rest looked up from reference TRBV15 and TRBJ1-6): DAMVIQNPRYQVTQFGKPVTLSCSQTLNHNVMYWYQQKSSQAPKLLFHYYDKDFNNEADTPDNFQSRRPNTSFCFLDIRSPGLGDTAMYLCATSTDKNSPLHFGNGTRLTVT.

V and J are TRBV19 and TRBJ2-2, with a tentative D call TRBD1 (5 bases). With 6 bases removed from V and 1 base from J, the gap between germline ends came to 15 bases. The CDR3 loop spans 16 amino acids. Germline loops: CDR1 LNHDA, CDR2 SQIVND (reference sequence). The CDR3 sequence: CASSDWGDKNTGELFF. The CDR3 DNA sequence: TGTGCCAGTAGCGATTGGGGCGATAAGAACACCGGGGAGCTGTTTTTT.

This clone turned up a few times. The chain joins TRBV7-8 to TRBJ1-5; 10 bases fit TRBD1. Unmatched junction bases numbered 10, after V lost 8 bases and J lost 3 bases. Germline loops: CDR1 SGHVS, CDR2 FQNEAQ. The CDR3 spans 16 residues. CDR3 bases: TGTGCCAGCTCCCGTCGGGACAGGGGTAACAATCAGCCCCAGCATTTT. Translated: CASSRRDRGNNQPQHF.